The source of this T cell receptor (beta chain) is a study of T cell changes during pregnancy in multiple sclerosis. This clone was counted only a few times. The CDR3 has 15 amino acids. The germline V gene has CDR1 ENHRY and CDR2 SYGVKD. V lost 2 bases and J lost 10; bases outside the gene matches: 7. Profiled with immunoSEQ multiplex PCR; TCRdb holds only in-frame clones, not every one. The table records tens of thousands of clones, around 90% of them present only once. This TCR was recovered from a female donor with multiple sclerosis, enrolled in a pregnancy study. This sequence joins TRBV10-3 and TRBJ2-1; 11 positions agree with TRBD2. This sample comprised peripheral blood, obtained in the first trimester of pregnancy. The CDR3 is CAISEQLAGAGEQFF. For the CDR3, the DNA is TGTGCCATCAGTGAGCAACTAGCGGGAGCTGGCGAGCAGTTCTTC.